A single sample gave rise to the 18 T cell receptor beta chains below, sequenced in a study of early T cells in non-severe SARS-CoV-2 infection. In TCRdb, the 5' RACE reads were re-called with MiXCR into one record per CDR3 protein. The repertoire consists of 75,000 to 80,000 distinct CDR3 sequences, with less than 20% occurring once and the leading ten covering approximately 12%. Source material: whole blood. The source is an adult who was a healthcare worker with PCR-confirmed SARS-CoV-2 infection or an uninfected control (not recorded which).

This sequence joins TRBV29-1 and TRBJ2-6; no firm D call. Trimming stripped 3 bases from V and 4 bases from J, with 4 bases between. CDR1 and CDR2 from the germline V gene are SQVTM and ANQGSEA. This CDR3 comprises 12 residues. The CDR3 loop is CSVDLGANVLTF. DNA of the CDR3: TGCAGCGTTGATTTAGGGGCCAACGTCCTGACTTTC.

In this sample, this clonotype turned up a few times. The gene calls are TRBV13 and TRBJ2-1; 9 bases line up with TRBD1. The CDR3 runs 15 residues. V shed 5 bases, J shed 6 bases, and the junction held 8 bases outside the gene matches. CDR1 and CDR2 from the germline V gene are PRHDT and FYEKMQ (reference sequence). CDR3 loop: CASSPTGQGRNEQFF. For the CDR3, the DNA is TGTGCCAGCAGCCCTACCGGACAGGGGCGCAATGAGCAGTTCTTC. Filled out from reference TRBV13 and TRBJ2-1, the complete variable domain reads AAGVIQSPRHLIKEKRETATLKCYPIPRHDTVYWYQQGPGQDPQFLISFYEKMQSDKGSIPDRFSAQQFSDYHSELNMSSLELGDSALYFCASSPTGQGRNEQFFGPGTRLTVL.

The rearrangement links TRBV7-3 to TRBJ1-3, with D maybe TRBD1 (5 bases). Germline V gene lookup returns CDR1 SGHTA and CDR2 FQGTGA. Between the trimmed V and J ends, which lost 5 bases and 2 bases, there was a span of 13 bases. The CDR3 covers 15 residues. CDR3: CASSVTRGAGNTIYF. The DNA of the CDR3 is TGTGCCAGCAGCGTGACTAGGGGAGCTGGAAACACCATATATTTT.

The chain combines TRBV2 with TRBJ1-5, with a possible D match to TRBD1 (5 bases). The CDR3 contains 13 residues. Between the trimmed V and J ends, which lost 1 base and 6 bases, there was a span of 7 bases. Germline-derived CDR1 and CDR2 are SNHLY and FYNNEI. The CDR3, as DNA: TGTGCCAGCAGTGAAGAGGGACGTCAGCCCCAGCATTTT. Translating it yields CASSEEGRQPQHF.

This clonotype has ten or more counts. The V call is TRBV7-2, the J call TRBJ2-7, with D tentatively TRBD2 (8 bases). Looked up from germline, CDR1 is SGHTA and CDR2 is FQGNSA. This CDR3 region has 16 residues. Between the trimmed V and J ends, which lost 5 bases and 6 bases, there was a span of 23 bases. The CDR3 coding sequence is TGTGCCAGCAGCCCTGCCGGGACTAGAGGGGGCCGCGAGCAGTACTTC. This sequence encodes CASSPAGTRGGREQYF. The full variable domain, in which reference TRBV7-2 and TRBJ2-7 provide the parts outside the CDR3, is GAGVSQSPSNKVTEKGKDVELRCDPISGHTALYWYRQSLGQGLEFLIYFQGNSAPDKSGLPSDRFSAERTGGSVSTLTIQRTQQEDSAVYLCASSPAGTRGGREQYFGPGTRLTVT.

The rearrangement uses TRBV12-3 or TRBV12-4 and TRBJ2-3; tentatively, D is TRBD1 or TRBD2 (6 bases each). This CDR3 region has 15 residues. The V gene lost 3 bases and the J gene lost 1 base, with 11 bases spanning the gap. CDR3 sequence: CASSFRGQGTDTQYF. The DNA for the CDR3 is TGTGCCAGCAGTTTCCGGGGGCAAGGCACAGATACGCAGTATTTT.

V and J are TRBV14 and TRBJ2-4, with D unresolved. The germline V and J ends were trimmed by 0 bases and 7 bases, with 7 bases remaining between them. The length of the CDR3 is 13 residues. Germline CDR1 SGHDN, CDR2 FVKESK. The CDR3 nucleotides are TGTGCCAGCAGCCAAGATGGGCGGAACATTCAGTACTTC. It encodes CASSQDGRNIQYF.

Only a few counts were recorded for this clonotype. This chain connects TRBV2 to TRBJ2-7; D is perhaps TRBD2 (5 bases). The CDR3 loop spans 14 amino acids. In germline, CDR1 is SNHLY, CDR2 FYNNEI. V was pared by 6 bases and J by 0 bases, with 12 bases between. The CDR3 coding sequence is TGTGCCAGCAGCGGATGGGCGGGCTCCTACGAGCAGTACTTC. Residues: CASSGWAGSYEQYF.

This clonotype was detected only a few times. The chain has TRBV28 and TRBJ1-5; possible D gene TRBD1, 5 bases. Trimming removed 5 bases at V and 3 bases at J, with 17 bases between. The CDR3 runs 16 residues. Germline values: CDR1 MDHEN, CDR2 SYDVKM. The CDR3: CASSSYRRGNNQPQHF. CDR3 coding DNA: TGTGCCAGCAGTAGCTACAGGCGGGGAAACAATCAGCCCCAGCATTTT.

This clonotype was recorded a few times. The CDR3 loop is CASRFGLAGVGEQYF. CDR3 nucleotides: TGTGCAAGTCGCTTCGGACTAGCGGGAGTGGGGGAGCAGTACTTC. The V call is TRBV12-2, the J call TRBJ2-7; TRBD2 is the table's D call, not checked against the DNA. TRBV12-2 is tagged as a pseudogene. The CDR3 extends over 15 amino acids.

V is TRBV20-1 and J is TRBJ1-1; D unclear. Trimming pared 7 bases from V and 5 bases from J, leaving 17 bases between. The CDR3 has 13 residues. CDR1 and CDR2 from the germline V gene are DFQATT and SNEGSKA (reference sequence). CDR3 in amino acids: CSVQSRRWTEAFF. For the CDR3, the DNA is TGCAGTGTGCAGAGCAGACGGTGGACTGAAGCTTTCTTT.

There are a few counts of this clonotype. The rearrangement joins TRBV13 to TRBJ2-5; 7 nucleotides align to TRBD1. CDR1 is PRHDT and CDR2 is FYEKMQ in the germline V gene (reference sequence). Unmatched junction bases numbered 8, after V lost 5 bases and J lost 2 bases. The CDR3 consists of 15 residues. The CDR3 coding sequence is TGTGCCAGCAGCCCAAGGACAGGCAAACAAGAGACCCAGTACTTC. This gives the protein CASSPRTGKQETQYF. The variable domain in full, completed from reference TRBV13 and TRBJ2-5, reads AAGVIQSPRHLIKEKRETATLKCYPIPRHDTVYWYQQGPGQDPQFLISFYEKMQSDKGSIPDRFSAQQFSDYHSELNMSSLELGDSALYFCASSPRTGKQETQYFGPGTRLLVL.

This clonotype was detected a few times. The rearrangement joins TRBV9 to TRBJ2-3; D remains unclear. Germline V gene lookup returns CDR1 SGDLS and CDR2 YYNGEE. The CDR3 totals 15 residues. V was clipped by 0 bases and J by 3 bases, with 11 bases between them. The CDR3 DNA reads TGTGCCAGCAGCGTAGGTGGGATCTGGACAGATACGCAGTATTTT. Its translation is CASSVGGIWTDTQYF. The complete variable domain, with remaining parts taken from reference TRBV9 and TRBJ2-3, reads DSGVTQTPKHLITATGQRVTLRCSPRSGDLSVYWYQQSLDQGLQFLIQYYNGEERAKGNILERFSAQQFPDLHSELNLSSLELGDSALYFCASSVGGIWTDTQYFGPGTRLTVL.

This clonotype was counted between two and nine times. The V call is TRBV11-2, the J call TRBJ2-5, with D possibly matching TRBD1 (7 bases). Germline V gene data show CDR1 as SGHAT and CDR2 as FQNNGV. The CDR3 runs 15 residues. Trimming removed 5 bases from V and 5 bases from J, with 18 bases in between. As DNA, the CDR3 is TGTGCCAGCAGCCCCCGCAGGGGGGCCCTGGAGACCCAGTACTTC. It codes for CASSPRRGALETQYF.

The chain uses TRBV13 and TRBJ2-5; a weak D match, TRBD1 (6 bases). The CDR3 has 13 amino acids. CDR1 and CDR2 from the germline V gene are PRHDT and FYEKMQ (reference sequence). V lost 3 bases and J lost 2, with 7 bases in between. This chain's CDR3 is CASSFGQQETQYF. The CDR3 DNA follows: TGTGCCAGCAGCTTTGGACAGCAAGAGACCCAGTACTTC.

This clonotype was counted a few times. The chain uses TRBV9 and TRBJ2-1; tentatively, D is TRBD1 (6 bases). Germline V gives CDR1 SGDLS, CDR2 YYNGEE. The CDR3 has 15 amino acids. The V end lost 0 bases, the J end lost 0 bases, and 7 bases lay between the germline ends. The CDR3 coding sequence is TGTGCCAGCAGCGTAGGAGGGGGCTCCTACAATGAGCAGTTCTTC. Encoded protein: CASSVGGGSYNEQFF.

This chain connects TRBV9 to TRBJ1-4, with D possibly being TRBD1 (6 bases). Between the trimmed V and J ends, which lost 2 bases and 6 bases, there was a span of 11 bases. The CDR3 is 14 residues long. The germline V gene encodes CDR1 SGDLS and CDR2 YYNGEE. The CDR3 bases are TGTGCCAGCAGCGTGCAGGGGATAGATGAAAAACTGTTTTTT. Its protein is CASSVQGIDEKLFF.

This clonotype was recorded a few times. The genes are TRBV20-1 and TRBJ1-1; TRBD1 might be the D (6 bases). V was trimmed by 3 bases and J by 0 bases, leaving 14 bases between them. The CDR3 spans 15 residues. Germline V gene data show CDR1 as DFQATT and CDR2 as SNEGSKA (reference sequence). The CDR3 nucleotides read TGCAGTGCTAGTCGGCCAGGGGCTGTGAACACTGAAGCTTTCTTT. Its protein product is CSASRPGAVNTEAFF.